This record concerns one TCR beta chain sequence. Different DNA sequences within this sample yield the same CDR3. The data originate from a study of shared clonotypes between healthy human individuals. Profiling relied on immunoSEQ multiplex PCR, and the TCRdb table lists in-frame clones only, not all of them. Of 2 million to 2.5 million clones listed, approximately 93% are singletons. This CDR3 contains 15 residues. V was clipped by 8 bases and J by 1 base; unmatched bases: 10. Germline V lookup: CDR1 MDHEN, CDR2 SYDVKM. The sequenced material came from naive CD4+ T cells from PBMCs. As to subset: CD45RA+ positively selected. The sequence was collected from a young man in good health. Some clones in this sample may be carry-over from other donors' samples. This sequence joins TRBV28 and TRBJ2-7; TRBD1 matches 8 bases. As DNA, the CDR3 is TGTGCCAGCGGGCCTCCGACAGGGGATTCCTACGAGCAGTACTTC. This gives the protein CASGPPTGDSYEQYF.